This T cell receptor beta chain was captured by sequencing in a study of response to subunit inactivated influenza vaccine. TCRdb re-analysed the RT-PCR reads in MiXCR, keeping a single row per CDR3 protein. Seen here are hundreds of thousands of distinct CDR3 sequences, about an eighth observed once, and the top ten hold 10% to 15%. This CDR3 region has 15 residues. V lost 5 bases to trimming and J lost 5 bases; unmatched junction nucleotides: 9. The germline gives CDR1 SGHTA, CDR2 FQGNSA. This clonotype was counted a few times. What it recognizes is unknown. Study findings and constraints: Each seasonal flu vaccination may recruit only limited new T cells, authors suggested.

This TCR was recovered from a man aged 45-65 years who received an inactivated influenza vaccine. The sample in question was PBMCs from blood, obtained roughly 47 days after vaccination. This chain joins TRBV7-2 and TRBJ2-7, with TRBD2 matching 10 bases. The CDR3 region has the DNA TGTGCCAGCAGCCCCGACCTAGCGGGAGCCCACGAGCAGTACTTC. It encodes CASSPDLAGAHEQYF.